The entry below describes one T cell receptor (beta chain). The antigen is not known. Produced via immunoSEQ multiplex PCR; TCRdb's table is partial and in-frame only. Of 75,000 to 100,000 clones listed, about 83% were seen once; the top ten hold over 1.3%. This entry is derived from a study of graft-versus-host responses after intestinal transplantation. Study information: Induction with anti-thymocyte globulin, then tacrolimus and steroids for three to four years, was given to all recipients.

Whole-study findings and limits: GvH clone levels peaked in circulation, and this peak was associated with early post-transplant HvG declines. Allografts carried high graft-versus-host to host-versus-graft clonal ratios in patients having graft-donor T cell macrochimerism. Some GvH clones appeared in ileal mucosa or blood before recipient bone marrow.

Sequencing used PBMCs, obtained 255 days after intestinal transplant. This TCR was recovered from a human patient who received an intestinal transplant, so some T cells may come from the graft donor.

CDR3 sequence: CASSDLTRAGDEQFF. CDR3 bases: TGTGCCAGCAGCGACTTGACTAGGGCTGGGGATGAGCAGTTCTTC. The chain recombines TRBV7-9 with TRBJ2-1, with D tentatively TRBD2 (6 bases). Germline V CDR1 and CDR2: SEHNR, FQNEAQ (reference sequence). CDR3 length: 15 residues. V gave up 5 bases and J gave up 8 bases, with 19 bases separating them.